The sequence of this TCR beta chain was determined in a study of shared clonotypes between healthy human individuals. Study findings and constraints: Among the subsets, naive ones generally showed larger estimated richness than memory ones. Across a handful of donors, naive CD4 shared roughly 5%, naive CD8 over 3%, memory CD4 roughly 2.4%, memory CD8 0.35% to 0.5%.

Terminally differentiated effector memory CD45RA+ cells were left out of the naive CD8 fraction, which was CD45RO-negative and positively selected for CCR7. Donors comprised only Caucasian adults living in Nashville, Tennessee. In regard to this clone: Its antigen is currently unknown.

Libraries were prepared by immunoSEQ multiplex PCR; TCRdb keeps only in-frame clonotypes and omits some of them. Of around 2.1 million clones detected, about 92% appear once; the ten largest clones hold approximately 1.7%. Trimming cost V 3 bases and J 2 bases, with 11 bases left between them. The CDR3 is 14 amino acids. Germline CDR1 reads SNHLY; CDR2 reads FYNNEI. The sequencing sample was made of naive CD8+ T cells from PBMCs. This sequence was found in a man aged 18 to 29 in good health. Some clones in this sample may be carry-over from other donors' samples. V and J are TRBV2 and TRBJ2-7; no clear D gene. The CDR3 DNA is TGTGCCAGCAGTGACGTAAGAACCCCCTACGAGCAGTACTTC. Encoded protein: CASSDVRTPYEQYF.